Each of the 21 T cell receptor beta chains below was sequenced from the same sample in a study of beta chain features in type 1 diabetes (dated by TCRdb to 2017 to 2018). General study outcomes and caveats: In all four CD4+ subsets, TCRB CDR3 length was moderately but significantly shorter in type 1 diabetes patients.

The antigens these receptors bind are not known. Library construction relied on the immunoSEQ multiplex PCR assay. The entire isolated RNA was reverse transcribed using the High Capacity cDNA Reverse Transcription Kit, and thus expressed TCRB transcripts were sequenced. TCRdb holds this immuneACCESS table with in-frame rearrangements only. Some clones are missing; in checked studies, unresolved V genes explain under half, and the rest has no known cause. Counted in this sample were nearly 350,000 clones; over 7% of them appeared once. 0.9% to 1.1% of the sample lies in the top ten. The sample consisted of central memory CD4+ T cells from blood. Every receptor here comes from a man aged 25 to 40 with type 1 diabetes.

The CDR3 here is CASSFGAALIPGNTEAFF. The CDR3 DNA follows: TGTGCCAGCAGCTTTGGCGCAGCCTTAATTCCGGGGAACACTGAAGCTTTCTTT. The chain carries TRBV5-6 and TRBJ1-1; D call uncertain. Trimming cost V 2 bases and J 1 base, with 21 bases left between them. Germline CDR1 is SGHDT and CDR2 is YYEEEE. This CDR3 region has 18 residues.

This clone turned up a few times. The chain has TRBV29-1 and TRBJ2-1; 8 bases match TRBD1. Germline V gene sequence: CDR1 SQVTM, CDR2 ANQGSEA. CDR3 length: 14 amino acids. V shed 6 bases, J shed 10 bases, and the junction held 14 bases outside the gene matches. In DNA form, the CDR3 reads TGCAGCGTAGACCCGGGCAGGGGGCTGGGGGAGCAGTTCTTC. Encoded protein: CSVDPGRGLGEQFF.

This clone was seen a few times. This chain links TRBV18 with TRBJ2-5; TRBD1 matches at 7 bases. CDR1 is KGHSH, CDR2 LQKENI, per germline. This CDR3 spans 17 amino acids. V was clipped by 3 bases and J by 4 bases; unmatched bases: 14. The CDR3 nucleotides are TGTGCCAGCTCACCCATCCCCCTACAGGGGAGAGGAGAGACCCAGTACTTC. This gives the protein CASSPIPLQGRGETQYF.

This clone was found a few times. This chain joins TRBV7-2 and TRBJ2-1; D remains unclear. V was cut by 6 bases and J by 4 bases, with 10 bases left in between. Germline lookup yields CDR1 SGHTA and CDR2 FQGNSA. This CDR3 contains 13 residues. Here the CDR3 reads CASRLPGYNEQFF. The CDR3, as DNA: TGTGCCAGCAGGCTTCCCGGGTACAATGAGCAGTTCTTC.

The sample holds a few counts of this clone. Other DNA sequences in this sample translate to the same CDR3. The chain couples TRBV19 to TRBJ2-1; TRBD2 is a possible D gene (5 bases). From germline, CDR1 is LNHDA and CDR2 SQIVND (reference sequence). The length of the CDR3 is 15 residues. Trimming cost V 2 bases and J 0 bases, with 8 bases left between them. The CDR3 sequence is CASSIKGSSYNEQFF. The CDR3 DNA reads TGTGCCAGTAGTATAAAAGGGAGCTCCTACAATGAGCAGTTCTTC.

This chain connects TRBV5-1 to TRBJ2-7; D may be TRBD1 (6 bases). There are 18 residues in the CDR3. Trimming took 7 bases from V and 1 from J, leaving 27 bases between them. Germline CDR1 and CDR2: SGHRS and YFSETQ. CDR3 region: CASRRSSGSGDVSYEQYF. The DNA for the CDR3 is TGCGCCAGCCGCAGAAGTTCCGGGTCAGGGGACGTTTCCTACGAGCAGTACTTC.

This clone showed up many times. The chain joins TRBV28 to TRBJ2-7; D may be TRBD1 or TRBD2 (5 bases each). Trimming took off 4 bases at V and 2 bases at J, with 12 bases between the two ends. This CDR3 contains 14 residues. Germline values: CDR1 MDHEN, CDR2 SYDVKM. This chain's CDR3 is CASSSAGRAYEQYF. DNA of the CDR3: TGTGCCAGCAGTTCGGCAGGGAGAGCCTACGAGCAGTACTTC.

Only a few counts were recorded for this clone. The rearrangement links TRBV5-6 to TRBJ2-3; 8 bases are a match to TRBD1. The CDR3 contains 17 residues. The trim removed 1 base at V and 6 bases at J, leaving 13 bases unmatched. Germline CDR1 and CDR2: SGHDT and YYEEEE. For the CDR3, the DNA is TGTGCCAGCAGCTTGAGGAGTGGGACAGGCCACATCGATACGCAGTATTTT. Amino acid sequence: CASSLRSGTGHIDTQYF.

V and J are TRBV27 and TRBJ2-4; 10 bases map to TRBD1. Trimming took 0 bases from V and 1 from J; bases not matched to a gene: 6. This CDR3 is 18 amino acids long. Germline-derived CDR1 and CDR2 are MNHEY and SMNVEV (reference sequence). The CDR3 region has the DNA TGTGCCAGCAGTTTATCCCGACAGGGGGCTTACGCCAAAAACATTCAGTACTTC. Residues: CASSLSRQGAYAKNIQYF.

The chain recombines TRBV28 with TRBJ2-2, with D perhaps TRBD1 or TRBD2 (5 bases each). The length of the CDR3 is 18 residues. Germline V gives CDR1 MDHEN, CDR2 SYDVKM. Trimming shortened V by 3 bases and J by 0 bases, and 17 bases separated the two germline ends. The CDR3 is CASSLSRWDRANTGELFF. The CDR3, as DNA: TGTGCCAGCAGTTTGTCTCGTTGGGACCGAGCGAACACCGGGGAGCTGTTTTTT. Full variable domain (missing parts from reference TRBV28 and TRBJ2-2): DVKVTQSSRYLVKRTGEKVFLECVQDMDHENMFWYRQDPGLGLRLIYFSYDVKMKEKGDIPEGYSVSREKKERFSLILESASTNQTSMYLCASSLSRWDRANTGELFFGEGSRLTVL.

This chain connects TRBV7-6 to TRBJ1-6, with D perhaps matching TRBD1 (5 bases). CDR1 and CDR2 from the germline V gene are SGHVS and FNYEAQ. This CDR3 contains 14 residues. V was clipped by 2 bases and J by 8 bases, with 10 bases between them. The CDR3 DNA is TGTGCCAGCAGCTTACCAGGGCTGGATTCACCCCTCCACTTT. Its translation is CASSLPGLDSPLHF.

This clone was found a few times. The chain employs TRBV19 and TRBJ2-1, with TRBD2 identical over 14 bases. With V trimmed by 3 bases and J by 7 bases, 5 bases remained unmatched. The germline V gene encodes CDR1 LNHDA and CDR2 SQIVND (reference sequence). This CDR3 contains 16 residues. The CDR3 DNA sequence: TGTGCCAGTAGTATTGGGACTAGCGGGGGTCGGAATGAGCAGTTCTTC. Its protein is CASSIGTSGGRNEQFF.

J is TRBJ2-1 and V is TRBV5-1, with unresolved D. The CDR3 is 15 amino acids. V shed 0 bases and J shed 5 bases, with 12 bases lying between them. Per germline, CDR1 SGHRS and CDR2 YFSETQ. CDR3 region: CASSLEASRNNEQFF. DNA for the CDR3: TGCGCCAGCAGCTTGGAGGCATCACGGAACAATGAGCAGTTCTTC.

The chain employs TRBV4-3 and TRBJ2-2; D is unresolved. Germline V lookup: CDR1 LGHNA, CDR2 YSLEER. The CDR3 sequence is 13 residues long. The V end was cut by 9 bases, the J end by 0 bases, with 8 bases between. This CDR3 is CASRFTNTGELFF. CDR3 nucleotides: TGCGCCAGTCGGTTCACGAACACCGGGGAGCTGTTTTTT.

In its sample, this clone was seen a few times. The rearrangement joins TRBV30 to TRBJ1-1; the D is unclear. Germline assignment: CDR1 GTSNPN and CDR2 SVGIG (reference sequence). The CDR3 consists of 11 residues. V lost 7 bases, J lost 2 bases, and 8 bases lay in between. The DNA of the CDR3 is TGTGCCTCGGAGCCTAACACTGAAGCTTTCTTT. Its protein product is CASEPNTEAFF.

This clone was counted many times. V usage is TRBV18 and J usage is TRBJ2-3; D is unclear. The ends were cut back, 3 bases at V and 1 base at J, with 11 bases in the middle. Per germline, CDR1 KGHSH and CDR2 LQKENI. The CDR3 covers 15 residues. The CDR3 here is CASSPYYTGTDTQYF. The CDR3 DNA reads TGTGCCAGCTCACCGTACTATACAGGCACAGATACGCAGTATTTT.

This clone was seen only a few times. The J gene is TRBJ2-7, the V gene TRBV2, with D unclear. The CDR3 runs to 13 residues. Germline V gene sequence: CDR1 SNHLY, CDR2 FYNNEI. Trimming left V 0 bases short and J 6 bases short, with 9 bases between. The CDR3 DNA is TGTGCCAGCAGTGAAGCGCTCGGCCGCGAGCAGTACTTC. Protein: CASSEALGREQYF.

This clone occurred a few times. The chain joins TRBV12-5 to TRBJ2-3, with TRBD1 identical over 10 bases. The CDR3 totals 16 residues. Trimming removed 5 bases from V and 4 bases from J; junction bases left unmatched: 9. Germline CDR1 reads LGHNT; CDR2 reads FRNRAP. CDR3 sequence (DNA): TGTGCTAGTGGTGCCCGACAGGGGGCAATGTCAGATACGCAGTATTTT. This sequence encodes CASGARQGAMSDTQYF.

This clone came up a few times. V gene TRBV4-1 combines with J gene TRBJ1-2; the D is unclear. Trimming left V 0 bases short and J 2 bases short, with 10 bases between. There are 15 residues in the CDR3. The germline V gene has CDR1 MGHRA and CDR2 YSYEKL. CDR3 nucleotides: TGCGCCAGCAGCCAAGAAACCCTTATCAACTATGGCTACACCTTC. Amino acids: CASSQETLINYGYTF.

The V call is TRBV6-6, the J call TRBJ2-7; D call uncertain. The ends were cut back, 4 bases at V and 3 bases at J, with 13 bases in the middle. This CDR3 is 14 amino acids long. In germline, CDR1 is MNHNY, CDR2 SVGAGI (reference sequence). The CDR3 DNA reads as TGTGCCAGCAGTTCCAACAGCCCTTTCTACGAGCAGTACTTC. Encoded protein: CASSSNSPFYEQYF.

The chain is built from TRBV7-9 and TRBJ1-2, with D uncertain. The CDR3 contains 15 residues. Trimming removed 5 bases at V and 0 bases at J, with 13 bases between. Germline loops: CDR1 SEHNR, CDR2 FQNEAQ (reference sequence). DNA of the CDR3: TGTGCCAGCAGCCCCTTTGAGTCTTCTAACTATGGCTACACCTTC. Its translation is CASSPFESSNYGYTF.